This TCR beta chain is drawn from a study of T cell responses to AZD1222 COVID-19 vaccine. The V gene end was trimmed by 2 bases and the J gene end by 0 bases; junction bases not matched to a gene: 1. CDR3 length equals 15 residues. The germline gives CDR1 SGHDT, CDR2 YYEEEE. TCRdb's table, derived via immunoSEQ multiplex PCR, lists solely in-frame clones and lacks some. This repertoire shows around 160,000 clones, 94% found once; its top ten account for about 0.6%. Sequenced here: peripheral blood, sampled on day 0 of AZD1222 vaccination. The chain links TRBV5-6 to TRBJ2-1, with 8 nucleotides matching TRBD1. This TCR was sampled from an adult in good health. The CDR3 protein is CASSLGQGSYNEQFF. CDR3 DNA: TGTGCCAGCAGCTTAGGACAGGGCTCCTACAATGAGCAGTTCTTC.